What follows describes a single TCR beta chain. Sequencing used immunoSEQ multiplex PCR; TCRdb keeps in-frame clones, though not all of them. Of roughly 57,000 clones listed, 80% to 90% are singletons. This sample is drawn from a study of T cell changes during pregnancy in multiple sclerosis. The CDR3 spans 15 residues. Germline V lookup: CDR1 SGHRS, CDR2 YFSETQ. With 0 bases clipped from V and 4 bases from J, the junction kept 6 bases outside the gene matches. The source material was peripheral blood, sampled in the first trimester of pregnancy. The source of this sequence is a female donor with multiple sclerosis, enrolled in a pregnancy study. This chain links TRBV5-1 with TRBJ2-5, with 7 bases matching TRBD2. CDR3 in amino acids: CASSLAGSGGETQYF. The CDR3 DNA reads TGCGCCAGCAGCTTGGCGGGATCGGGGGGAGAGACCCAGTACTTC.